One sample yielded the 22 T cell receptor beta chains listed below, sequenced in a study of T-cell reconstitution after alpha-beta-depleted transplantation in children. Unique molecular identifiers were used in preparing the TCRbeta library. One entry per CDR3 protein results from TCRdb running MiXCR on the PCR reads. The profile shows fewer than 400,000 distinct CDR3 sequences, around 21% of them singletons. The source was PBMCs from the stem cell graft donor, collected from the stem cell graft. The receptors here all came from a human donor who donated a stem cell graft to a child with acute myeloid leukemia.

The sample holds many counts of this clonotype. The CDR3: CSAPSLAGEGYEQYF. The CDR3 DNA is TGCAGTGCTCCCTCTCTAGCGGGAGAAGGCTACGAGCAGTACTTC. This sequence joins TRBV20-1 and TRBJ2-7; 10 bases agree with TRBD2. V gave up 5 bases and J gave up 3 bases; unmatched junction bases: 10. The CDR3 runs to 15 residues. Per the germline V gene, CDR1 is DFQATT and CDR2 is SNEGSKA (reference sequence).

J is TRBJ2-7 and V is TRBV20-1, with 7 bases aligning to TRBD2. The CDR3 is 13 amino acids. Germline V gives CDR1 DFQATT, CDR2 SNEGSKA (reference sequence). V dropped 5 bases and J dropped 3; count of bases not matched to a gene: 7. The CDR3 reads CSASPGGNYEQYF. The CDR3 DNA sequence: TGCAGTGCTTCTCCGGGAGGAAACTACGAGCAGTACTTC.

A few counts support this clonotype. V gene TRBV12-3 or TRBV12-4 combines with J gene TRBJ2-7, with no clear D. V dropped 5 bases and J dropped 13 bases, with 18 bases sitting between them. The CDR3 runs to 12 residues. CDR3 in amino acids: CASSAKAEFVYF. The CDR3 nucleotides are TGTGCCAGCAGTGCGAAGGCGGAGTTTGTCTACTTC.

V usage is TRBV5-4 and J usage is TRBJ1-3; no clear D. The CDR3 runs to 15 residues. The V and J ends lost 0 bases and 0 bases respectively, with 7 bases between them. CDR1 SGHNT and CDR2 YYREEE come from the germline V gene (reference sequence). The CDR3 loop reads CASSLDLGSGNTIYF. The CDR3 DNA follows: TGTGCCAGCAGCTTGGATCTGGGCTCTGGAAACACCATATATTTT.

The table lists this clonotype with many counts. The V gene is TRBV5-6, the J gene TRBJ1-5; 7 bases align to TRBD1. The CDR3 has 14 residues. The germline gives CDR1 SGHDT, CDR2 YYEEEE. V trimming: 3 bases; J trimming: 7 bases; junction bases outside the gene matches: 7. The CDR3 is CASSSGTVSQPQHF. The CDR3 DNA is TGTGCCAGCAGCTCCGGGACAGTGTCCCAGCCCCAGCATTTT.

This clonotype showed up many times. The CDR3 bases are TGTGCCAGCAGTGAATTCATAGCGGGACCTTCCTACGAGCAGTACTTC. It is translated as CASSEFIAGPSYEQYF. The chain joins TRBV25-1 to TRBJ2-7, with TRBD2 identical over 8 bases. J gave up 1 base and V 1 base, and 6 bases lay outside the gene matches. This CDR3 is built from 16 residues. CDR1 and CDR2 (germline): MGHDK, SYGVNS.

The V and J genes are TRBV27 and TRBJ1-6, with D perhaps TRBD1 (6 bases). V was cut by 0 bases and J by 8 bases, with 11 bases left in between. The CDR3 length is 15 residues. The germline V gene encodes CDR1 MNHEY and CDR2 SMNVEV (reference sequence). The CDR3 sequence: CASSLSEKGDSPLHF. Here the CDR3 DNA reads TGTGCCAGCAGTTTATCGGAAAAGGGGGATTCACCCCTCCACTTT.

This chain joins TRBV9 and TRBJ2-1; 7 nucleotides align to TRBD2. This CDR3 has 21 residues. Germline CDR1 is SGDLS and CDR2 is YYNGEE. The V and J ends lost 0 bases and 1 base, in that order; junction bases with no gene match: 19. The CDR3 DNA reads TGTGCCAGCAGCGTAGCTGGACTAGAATTCGCGGCCCCGAGATCCTACAATGAGCAGTTCTTC. Translation gives CASSVAGLEFAAPRSYNEQFF.

This clonotype was recorded a few times. This chain uses TRBV20-1 with TRBJ2-3; 8 positions agree with TRBD2. The CDR3 loop spans 16 amino acids. Germline V gene data show CDR1 as DFQATT and CDR2 as SNEGSKA (reference sequence). V was pared by 2 bases and J by 3 bases, with 10 bases of the junction left unmatched. DNA for the CDR3: TGCAGTGCTAGAACCCCAGGCGGGAGGTTTACAGATACGCAGTATTTT. Translated, it gives CSARTPGGRFTDTQYF.

This clonotype was detected a few times. This chain connects TRBV5-1 to TRBJ2-5; no clear D gene. V lost 0 bases, J lost 5 bases, and 8 bases lay in between. There are 13 residues in the CDR3. Per the germline V gene, CDR1 is SGHRS and CDR2 is YFSETQ. CDR3 region: CASSLGLSETQYF. The CDR3 DNA reads as TGCGCCAGCAGCTTGGGGTTGTCGGAGACCCAGTACTTC.

This sequence joins TRBV11-2 and TRBJ1-1; D ambiguous. Trimming removed 0 bases at V and 2 bases at J, with 10 bases between. The CDR3 is 15 residues long. The germline gives CDR1 SGHAT, CDR2 FQNNGV. CDR3 bases: TGTGCCAGCAGCTTAGATAGCGGCGGAAACACTGAAGCTTTCTTT. It is translated as CASSLDSGGNTEAFF.

The V gene is TRBV4-3, the J gene TRBJ1-1; no clear D gene. Trimming cost V 0 bases and J 11 bases, with 13 bases left between them. CDR1 is LGHNA and CDR2 is YSLEER in the germline V gene. The CDR3 runs to 13 residues. DNA of the CDR3: TGCGCCAGCAGCCAAGAAAAAGGACGTCGGGCTTTCTTT. It codes for CASSQEKGRRAFF.

In its sample, this clonotype was seen many times. V and J are TRBV12-3 or TRBV12-4 and TRBJ1-5, with TRBD1 identical over 8 bases. The CDR3 is 16 residues long. The V and J ends lost 3 bases and 4 bases, in that order; junction bases with no gene match: 8. This CDR3 is CASSLVGTGDNQPQHF. In nucleotides, the CDR3 is TGTGCCAGCAGTTTGGTTGGGACAGGAGATAATCAGCCCCAGCATTTT.

This clonotype appeared a few times. This CDR3 reads CASSFDDRGLEEQYF. The CDR3 coding sequence is TGTGCCAGCAGCTTTGACGACAGGGGGCTAGAGGAGCAGTACTTC. The rearrangement links TRBV5-6 to TRBJ2-7; TRBD1 agrees at 10 bases. There are 15 residues in the CDR3. Germline V gene data show CDR1 as SGHDT and CDR2 as YYEEEE. Germline trimming cut 2 bases from V and 7 bases from J; bases unmatched to any gene: 9.

The chain has TRBV7-2 and TRBJ2-4; D not resolved. Trimming stripped 3 bases from V and 0 bases from J, with 6 bases between. CDR1 and CDR2 (germline): SGHTA, FQGNSA. CDR3 length: 14 residues. CDR3 sequence reads: CASSLTPAKNIQYF. The CDR3 DNA reads as TGTGCCAGCAGCTTGACACCAGCCAAAAACATTCAGTACTTC.

This clonotype was seen many times. The chain links TRBV12-3 or TRBV12-4 to TRBJ2-2; no clear D. Trimming removed 10 bases at V and 4 bases at J, with 10 bases between. The CDR3 covers 12 residues. In DNA, the CDR3 is TGTGCCACTCGACTCGGCACCGGGGAGCTGTTTTTT. Its protein product is CATRLGTGELFF.

This clonotype has only a few counts. This sequence joins TRBV5-1 and TRBJ2-1, with 8 bases fitting TRBD1. Germline lookup yields CDR1 SGHRS and CDR2 YFSETQ. The junction had 7 bases not matched to a gene; V was cut back by 2 bases and J by 3 bases. The CDR3 is 16 residues long. CDR3 nucleotides: TGCGCCAGCAGCTTTACAGGGGGGACCAACTACAATGAGCAGTTCTTC. This codes for CASSFTGGTNYNEQFF.

This clonotype came up a few times. The chain carries TRBV25-1 and TRBJ2-3, with TRBD2 matching over 14 bases. This CDR3 contains 20 residues. Germline V gene lookup returns CDR1 MGHDK and CDR2 SYGVNS. The V gene end was trimmed by 6 bases and the J gene end by 4 bases; junction bases not matched to a gene: 18. The CDR3 coding sequence is TGTGCCAGCAGCCCCCGAAGACTAGCGGGAGGGCCGATTGAGGCAGATACGCAGTATTTT. Residues: CASSPRRLAGGPIEADTQYF.

This clonotype has a count of ten or more. This chain joins TRBV20-1 and TRBJ2-3, with D perhaps assigned TRBD1 or TRBD2 (6 bases each). CDR1 and CDR2 from the germline V gene are DFQATT and SNEGSKA (reference sequence). V was trimmed by 0 bases and J by 2 bases, leaving 12 bases between them. The CDR3 sequence is 15 residues long. In DNA, the CDR3 is TGCAGTGCTAGAGATCGGGGGCTAACCACAGATACGCAGTATTTT. The encoded protein is CSARDRGLTTDTQYF.

V and J are TRBV20-1 and TRBJ2-7, with a weak D call TRBD2 (5 bases). Germline lookup yields CDR1 DFQATT and CDR2 SNEGSKA (reference sequence). V was cut by 5 bases and J by 4 bases, with 18 bases left in between. This CDR3 has 14 amino acids. Written as DNA, the CDR3 is TGCAGTGCTCCCTTTCGAGGGAACCTTTACGAGCAGTACTTC. The encoded protein is CSAPFRGNLYEQYF.

The V call is TRBV5-1, the J call TRBJ2-1; 11 nucleotides match TRBD2. The trim removed 4 bases at V and 14 bases at J, leaving 11 bases unmatched. CDR1 is SGHRS, CDR2 YFSETQ, per germline. The CDR3 sequence is 14 residues long. CDR3 in DNA: TGCGCCAGCAGCACAGGGACTAGCGGAGGAAGGAAGTTCTTC. It encodes CASSTGTSGGRKFF.

The J gene is TRBJ2-1, the V gene TRBV11-3; 8 positions match TRBD2. The CDR3 consists of 16 residues. V lost 0 bases and J lost 0; bases outside the gene matches: 1. Germline V gene lookup returns CDR1 SGHNT and CDR2 YENEEA. The CDR3 DNA reads as TGTGCCAGCAGCTTAGAACTAGCGGACTCCTACAATGAGCAGTTCTTC. It is translated as CASSLELADSYNEQFF. Variable domain in full (rest from reference TRBV11-3 and TRBJ2-1): EAGVVQSPRYKIIEKKQPVAFWCNPISGHNTLYWYLQNLGQGPELLIRYENEEAVDDSQLPKDRFSAERLKGVDSTLKIQPAELGDSAVYLCASSLELADSYNEQFFGPGTRLTVL.